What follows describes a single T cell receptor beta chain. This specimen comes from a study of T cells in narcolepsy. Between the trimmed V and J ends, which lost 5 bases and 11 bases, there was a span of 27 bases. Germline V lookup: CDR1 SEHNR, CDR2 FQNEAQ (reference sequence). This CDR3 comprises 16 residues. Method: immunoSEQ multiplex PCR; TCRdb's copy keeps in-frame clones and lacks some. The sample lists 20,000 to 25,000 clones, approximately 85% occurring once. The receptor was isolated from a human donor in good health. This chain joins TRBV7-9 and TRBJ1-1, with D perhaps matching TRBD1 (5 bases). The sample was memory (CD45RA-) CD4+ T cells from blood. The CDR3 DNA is TGTGCCAGCAGCACTTCACTGCGGCAGGGAGAGTATGAGGCTTTCTTT. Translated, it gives CASSTSLRQGEYEAFF.